A single sample is the source of the 11 T cell receptor beta chains below, sequenced in a study of radiation and T cells in renal cell carcinoma. Sample time point: blood 4 weeks post-SBRT, at nephrectomy. Treatment in this sample: 15 Gy SBRT to primary tumor, nephrectomy 4 weeks later. Only in-frame clones appear in the TCRdb table, and some are missing; sequencing was by immunoSEQ multiplex PCR. The sample carries 50,000 to 65,000 clones, about 80% recorded once. The material was blood, obtained from a patient whose treatment included radiotherapy and nephrectomy. All receptors come from a man aged 60 to 75 with renal cell carcinoma.

J is TRBJ1-2 and V is TRBV9; D is perhaps TRBD1 (6 bases). Trimming took 3 bases from V and 4 from J, leaving 16 bases between them. The CDR3 has 15 amino acids. Germline assignment: CDR1 SGDLS and CDR2 YYNGEE. CDR3 loop: CASSAGQPRIYGYTF. CDR3 bases: TGTGCCAGCAGCGCCGGACAGCCGAGAATCTATGGCTACACCTTC.

The V call is TRBV9, the J call TRBJ2-1; 13 nucleotides line up with TRBD2. The trim removed 3 bases at V and 0 bases at J, leaving 9 bases unmatched. Germline CDR1 and CDR2: SGDLS and YYNGEE. The CDR3 has 19 amino acids. The CDR3 is CASSDRTSGGRSSYNEQFF. The CDR3 nucleotides are TGTGCCAGCAGCGACCGGACTAGCGGGGGCCGAAGCTCCTACAATGAGCAGTTCTTC.

The genes are TRBV30 and TRBJ1-1; D gene unclear. Trimming took 2 bases from V and 3 from J, leaving 10 bases between them. The CDR3 covers 13 residues. Germline lookup yields CDR1 GTSNPN and CDR2 SVGIG (reference sequence). The CDR3 region is CAWSSRADTEAFF. Written as DNA, the CDR3 is TGTGCCTGGAGTTCCCGGGCAGACACTGAAGCTTTCTTT.

The CDR3 DNA sequence: TGTGCCAGCAGCTTTTCGGCGGGGCGAGAGACCCAGTACTTC. This translates into CASSFSAGRETQYF. The chain links TRBV7-9 to TRBJ2-5; tentatively, D is TRBD2 (6 bases). Deletions cut 3 bases from V and 4 bases from J, with 12 bases between. The CDR3 extends over 14 amino acids. CDR1 is SEHNR and CDR2 is FQNEAQ in the germline V gene (reference sequence). Using reference TRBV7-9 and TRBJ2-5 for the parts outside the CDR3, the full variable domain is DTGVSQNPRHKITKRGQNVTFRCDPISEHNRLYWYRQTLGQGPEFLTYFQNEAQLEKSRLLSDRFSAERPKGSFSTLEIQRTEQGDSAMYLCASSFSAGRETQYFGPGTRLLVL.

The chain combines TRBV6-6 with TRBJ1-5, with TRBD1 as a possible D gene (5 bases). The V gene lost 2 bases and the J gene lost 4 bases, with 6 bases spanning the gap. Per germline, CDR1 MNHNY and CDR2 SVGAGI (reference sequence). The CDR3 sequence is 13 residues long. This CDR3 reads CASSYGQNQPQHF. CDR3 sequence (DNA): TGTGCCAGCAGTTACGGACAAAATCAGCCCCAGCATTTT.

This chain connects TRBV7-2 to TRBJ2-7, with D unresolved. V was shortened by 2 bases and J by 3 bases, with 11 bases between the two germline ends. Per the germline V gene, CDR1 is SGHTA and CDR2 is FQGNSA. CDR3 length: 14 residues. The CDR3 here is CASSLRRQSYEQYF. CDR3 bases: TGTGCCAGCAGCTTAAGGCGGCAGAGCTACGAGCAGTACTTC. The complete variable domain, with remaining parts taken from reference TRBV7-2 and TRBJ2-7, reads GAGVSQSPSNKVTEKGKDVELRCDPISGHTALYWYRQSLGQGLEFLIYFQGNSAPDKSGLPSDRFSAERTGGSVSTLTIQRTQQEDSAVYLCASSLRRQSYEQYFGPGTRLTVT.

The gene calls are TRBV5-1 and TRBJ2-1, with D hard to call. Trimming pared 0 bases from V and 3 bases from J, leaving 10 bases between. The CDR3 extends over 15 amino acids. CDR1 SGHRS and CDR2 YFSETQ come from the germline V gene. The CDR3, as DNA: TGCGCCAGCAGCTTGGAGGGCCCTATCTACAATGAGCAGTTCTTC. This translates into CASSLEGPIYNEQFF.

V usage is TRBV28 and J usage is TRBJ1-5; 10 nucleotides agree with TRBD1. The CDR3 has 16 residues. From germline, CDR1 is MDHEN and CDR2 SYDVKM. V dropped 5 bases and J dropped 7; count of bases not matched to a gene: 11. DNA for the CDR3: TGTGCCAGCAGTCCGTGGGACAGGGGTTCATACCAGCCCCAGCATTTT. Translated: CASSPWDRGSYQPQHF.

This clone was seen just once. V gene TRBV11-3 combines with J gene TRBJ2-5; 14 bases are shared with TRBD2. This CDR3 spans 15 amino acids. The J segment lost 3 bases and the V segment lost 3 bases, leaving 0 bases of the junction unmatched. Germline V gene lookup returns CDR1 SGHNT and CDR2 YENEEA. CDR3 DNA sequence: TGTGCCAGCAGCTTGGGACTAGCGGGGGAAGAGACCCAGTACTTC. Its protein product is CASSLGLAGEETQYF.

The rearrangement joins TRBV4-3 to TRBJ2-5, with 7 bases matching TRBD1. V shed 4 bases and J 5 bases; nucleotides not matched to a gene: 13. Per the germline V gene, CDR1 is LGHNA and CDR2 is YSLEER. This CDR3 has 16 amino acids. The CDR3: CASSRLQQGSGETQYF. The CDR3 DNA sequence: TGCGCCAGCAGCCGACTACAACAGGGGAGCGGTGAGACCCAGTACTTC.

This sequence joins TRBV2 and TRBJ2-1, with a possible D match to TRBD2 (7 bases). The germline CDR1 and CDR2 sequences are SNHLY and FYNNEI. This CDR3 contains 15 residues. The ends were cut back, 1 base at V and 7 bases at J, with 14 bases in the middle. The CDR3 spells CASSEVGGAGNEQFF. In DNA, the CDR3 is TGTGCCAGCAGTGAAGTGGGGGGGGCTGGAAATGAGCAGTTCTTC.